This TCR beta chain appears in the sequencing data of a study of T cells in Graves' hyperthyroidism and ophthalmopathy. Orbital computed tomography, thyroid ultrasound, serum thyroxine and TRAb, and clinical symptoms together informed the diagnoses. This clonotype was detected many times. The TCR beta CDR3 regions underwent amplification using RNA transcripts as the source. The HTBI set primed first-round TCR CDR3 RT-PCR. From the multiplex PCR reads, TCRdb called clonotypes with MiXCR, one entry per CDR3 protein. The data contain about 410,000 distinct CDR3 sequences, about 15% of them singletons. Sequenced sample: blood. This TCR was sampled from a man aged 18 to 35 with Graves' ophthalmopathy.

CDR3 bases: TGTGCCAGCAGCTTGTTACAGGGGGCTAGCAATCAGCCCCAGCATTTT. It yields the protein CASSLLQGASNQPQHF. The chain employs TRBV7-8 and TRBJ1-5; 9 bases are a match to TRBD1. The CDR3 runs 16 residues. The J segment lost 0 bases and the V segment lost 3 bases, leaving 3 bases of the junction unmatched. In germline, CDR1 is SGHVS, CDR2 FQNEAQ.